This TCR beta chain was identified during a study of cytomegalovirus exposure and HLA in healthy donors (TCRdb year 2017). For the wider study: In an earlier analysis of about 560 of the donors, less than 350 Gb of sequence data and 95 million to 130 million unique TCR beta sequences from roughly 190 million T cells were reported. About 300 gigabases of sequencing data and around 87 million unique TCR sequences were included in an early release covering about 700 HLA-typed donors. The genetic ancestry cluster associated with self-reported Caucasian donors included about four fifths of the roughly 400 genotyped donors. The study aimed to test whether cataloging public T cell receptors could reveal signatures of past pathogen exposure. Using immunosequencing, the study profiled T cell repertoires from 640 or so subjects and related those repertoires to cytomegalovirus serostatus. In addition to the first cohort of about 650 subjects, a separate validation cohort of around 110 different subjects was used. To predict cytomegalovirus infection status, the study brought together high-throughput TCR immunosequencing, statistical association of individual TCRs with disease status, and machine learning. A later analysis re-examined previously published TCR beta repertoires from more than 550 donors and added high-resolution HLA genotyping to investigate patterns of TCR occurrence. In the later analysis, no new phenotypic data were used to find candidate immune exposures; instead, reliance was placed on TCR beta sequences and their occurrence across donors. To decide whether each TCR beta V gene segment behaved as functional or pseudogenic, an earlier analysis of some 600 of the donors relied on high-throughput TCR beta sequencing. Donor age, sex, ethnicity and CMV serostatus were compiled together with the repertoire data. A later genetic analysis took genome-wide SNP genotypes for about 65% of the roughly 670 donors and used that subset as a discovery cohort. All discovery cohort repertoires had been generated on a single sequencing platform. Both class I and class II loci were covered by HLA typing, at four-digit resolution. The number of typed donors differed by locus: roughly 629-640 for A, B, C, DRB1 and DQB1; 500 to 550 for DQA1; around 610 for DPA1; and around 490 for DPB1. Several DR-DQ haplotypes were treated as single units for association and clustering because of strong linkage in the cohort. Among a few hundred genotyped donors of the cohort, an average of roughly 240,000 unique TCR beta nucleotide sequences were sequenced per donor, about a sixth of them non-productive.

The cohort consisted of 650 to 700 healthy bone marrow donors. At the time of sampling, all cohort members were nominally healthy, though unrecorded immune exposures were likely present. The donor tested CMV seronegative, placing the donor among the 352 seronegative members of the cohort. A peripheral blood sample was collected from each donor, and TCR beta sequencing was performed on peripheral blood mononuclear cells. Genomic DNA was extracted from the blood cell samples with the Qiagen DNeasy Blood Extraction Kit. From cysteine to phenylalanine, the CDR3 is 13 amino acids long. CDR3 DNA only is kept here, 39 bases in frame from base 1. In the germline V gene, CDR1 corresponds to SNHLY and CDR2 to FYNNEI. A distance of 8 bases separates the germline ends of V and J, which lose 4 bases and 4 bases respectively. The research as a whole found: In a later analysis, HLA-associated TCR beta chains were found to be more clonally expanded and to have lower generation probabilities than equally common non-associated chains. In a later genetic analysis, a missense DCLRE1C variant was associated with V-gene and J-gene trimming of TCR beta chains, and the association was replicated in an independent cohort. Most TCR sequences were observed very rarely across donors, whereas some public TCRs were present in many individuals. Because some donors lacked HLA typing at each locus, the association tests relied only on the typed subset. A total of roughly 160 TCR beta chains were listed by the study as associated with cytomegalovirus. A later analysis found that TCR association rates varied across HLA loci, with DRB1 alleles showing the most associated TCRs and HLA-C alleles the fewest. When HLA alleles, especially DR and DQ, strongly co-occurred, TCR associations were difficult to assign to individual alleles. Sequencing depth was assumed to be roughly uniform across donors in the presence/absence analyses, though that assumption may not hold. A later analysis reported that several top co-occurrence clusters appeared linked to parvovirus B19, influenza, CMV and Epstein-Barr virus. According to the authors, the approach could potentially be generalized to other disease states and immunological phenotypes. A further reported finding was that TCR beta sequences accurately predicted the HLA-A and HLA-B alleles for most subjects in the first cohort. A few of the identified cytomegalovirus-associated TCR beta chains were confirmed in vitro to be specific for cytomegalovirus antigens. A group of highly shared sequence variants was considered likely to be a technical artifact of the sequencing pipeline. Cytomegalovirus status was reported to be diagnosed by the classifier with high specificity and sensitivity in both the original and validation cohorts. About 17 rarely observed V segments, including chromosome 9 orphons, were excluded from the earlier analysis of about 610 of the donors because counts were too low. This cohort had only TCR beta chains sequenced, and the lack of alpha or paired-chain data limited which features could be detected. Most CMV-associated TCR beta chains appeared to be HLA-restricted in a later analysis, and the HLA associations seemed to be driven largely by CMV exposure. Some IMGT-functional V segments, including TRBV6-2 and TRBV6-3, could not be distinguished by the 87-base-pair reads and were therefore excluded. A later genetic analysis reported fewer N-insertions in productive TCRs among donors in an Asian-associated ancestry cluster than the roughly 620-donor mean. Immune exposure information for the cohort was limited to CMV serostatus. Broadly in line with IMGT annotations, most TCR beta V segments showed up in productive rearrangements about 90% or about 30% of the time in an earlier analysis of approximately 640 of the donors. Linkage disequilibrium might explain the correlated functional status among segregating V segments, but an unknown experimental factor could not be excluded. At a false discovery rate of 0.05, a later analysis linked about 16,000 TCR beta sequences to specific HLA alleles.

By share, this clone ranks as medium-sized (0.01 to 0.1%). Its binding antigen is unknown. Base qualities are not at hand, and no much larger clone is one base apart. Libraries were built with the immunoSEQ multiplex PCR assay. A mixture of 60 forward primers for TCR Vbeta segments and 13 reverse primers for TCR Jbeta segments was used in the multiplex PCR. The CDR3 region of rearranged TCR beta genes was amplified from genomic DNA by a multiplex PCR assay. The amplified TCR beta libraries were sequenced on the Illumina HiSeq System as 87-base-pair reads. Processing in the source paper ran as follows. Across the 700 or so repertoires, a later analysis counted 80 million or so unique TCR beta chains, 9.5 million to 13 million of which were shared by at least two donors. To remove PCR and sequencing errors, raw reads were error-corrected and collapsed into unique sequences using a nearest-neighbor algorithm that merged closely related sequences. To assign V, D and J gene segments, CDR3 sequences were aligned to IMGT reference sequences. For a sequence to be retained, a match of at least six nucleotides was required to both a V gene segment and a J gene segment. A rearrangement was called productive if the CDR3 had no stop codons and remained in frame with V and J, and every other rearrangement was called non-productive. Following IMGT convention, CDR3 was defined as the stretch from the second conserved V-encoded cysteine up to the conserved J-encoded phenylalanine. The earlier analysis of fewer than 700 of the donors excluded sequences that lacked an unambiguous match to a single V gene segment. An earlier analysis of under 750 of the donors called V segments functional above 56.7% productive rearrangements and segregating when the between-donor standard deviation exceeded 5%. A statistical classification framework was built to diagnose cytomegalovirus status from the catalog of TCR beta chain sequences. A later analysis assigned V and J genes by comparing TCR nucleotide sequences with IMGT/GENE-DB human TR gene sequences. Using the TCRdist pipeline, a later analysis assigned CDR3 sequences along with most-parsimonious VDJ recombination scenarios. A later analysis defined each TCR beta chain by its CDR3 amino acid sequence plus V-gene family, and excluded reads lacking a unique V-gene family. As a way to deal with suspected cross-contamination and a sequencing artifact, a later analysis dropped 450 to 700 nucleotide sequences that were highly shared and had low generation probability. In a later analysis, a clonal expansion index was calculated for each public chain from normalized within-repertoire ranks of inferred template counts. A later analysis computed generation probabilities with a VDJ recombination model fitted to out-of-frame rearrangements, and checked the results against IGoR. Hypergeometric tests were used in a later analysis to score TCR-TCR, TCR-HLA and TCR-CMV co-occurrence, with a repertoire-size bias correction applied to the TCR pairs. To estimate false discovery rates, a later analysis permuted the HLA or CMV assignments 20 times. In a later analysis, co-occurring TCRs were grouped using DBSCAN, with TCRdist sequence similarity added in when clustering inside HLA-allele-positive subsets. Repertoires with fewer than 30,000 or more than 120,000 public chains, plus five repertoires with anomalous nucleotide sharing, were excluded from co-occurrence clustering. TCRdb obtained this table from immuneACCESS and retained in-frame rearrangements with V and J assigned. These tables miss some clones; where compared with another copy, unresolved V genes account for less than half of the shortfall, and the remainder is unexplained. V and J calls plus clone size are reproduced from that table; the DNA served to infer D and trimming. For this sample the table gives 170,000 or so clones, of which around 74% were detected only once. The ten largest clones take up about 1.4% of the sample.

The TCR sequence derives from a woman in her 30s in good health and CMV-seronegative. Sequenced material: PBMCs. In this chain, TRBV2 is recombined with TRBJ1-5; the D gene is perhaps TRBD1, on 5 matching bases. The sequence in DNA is TGTGCCAGCAGTGGACAGCCAAATCAGCCCCAGCATTTT. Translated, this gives CASSGQPNQPQHF.